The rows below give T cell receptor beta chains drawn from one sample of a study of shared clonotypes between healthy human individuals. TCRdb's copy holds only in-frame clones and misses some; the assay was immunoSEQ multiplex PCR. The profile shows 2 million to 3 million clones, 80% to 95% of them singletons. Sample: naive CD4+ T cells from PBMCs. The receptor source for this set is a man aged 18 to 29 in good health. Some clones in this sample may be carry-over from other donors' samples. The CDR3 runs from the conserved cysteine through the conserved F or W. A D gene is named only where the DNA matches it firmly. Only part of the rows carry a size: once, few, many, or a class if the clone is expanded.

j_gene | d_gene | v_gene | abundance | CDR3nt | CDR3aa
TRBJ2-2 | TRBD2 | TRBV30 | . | TGTGCCTGGAGGACTAGCGGGGCGAACACCGGGGAGCTGTTTTTT | CAWRTSGANTGELFF
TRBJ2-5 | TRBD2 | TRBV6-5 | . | TGTGCCAGCACCTCGGGGGGGGCAGCGGAAGAGACCCAGTACTTC | CASTSGGAAEETQYF
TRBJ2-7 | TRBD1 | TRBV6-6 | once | TGTGCCAGCAGTTACCCAAACCTACAGGGGGCCGACGAGCAGTACTTC | CASSYPNLQGADEQYF
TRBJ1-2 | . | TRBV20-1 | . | TGCAGTGCTAGGTTGGGGTACGGCTACACCTTC | CSARLGYGYTF
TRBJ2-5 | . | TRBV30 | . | TGTGCCTGGAGTGAACGGGCGTGGACCCAGTACTTC | CAWSERAWTQYF
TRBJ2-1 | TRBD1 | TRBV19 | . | TGTGCCAGTACTCGACAGGGCTCCTACAATGAGCAGTTCTTC | CASTRQGSYNEQFF
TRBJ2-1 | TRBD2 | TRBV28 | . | TGTGCCAGCAGTCCTAGCGGGGTCCGTGTGGATGAGCAGTTCTTC | CASSPSGVRVDEQFF
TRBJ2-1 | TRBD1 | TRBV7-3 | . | TGTGCCAGCAGCTGGACAGGTGGGTTCTACAATGAGCAGTTCTTC | CASSWTGGFYNEQFF
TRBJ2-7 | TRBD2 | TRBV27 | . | TGTGCCAGCAGTTTTCTTGGCGGGGGCGAGCAGTACTTC | CASSFLGGGEQYF
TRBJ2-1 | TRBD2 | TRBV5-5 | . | TGTGCCAGCACGTGGACTAGCGGGCAGAACTTCCCACCCGATGAGCAGTTCTTC | CASTWTSGQNFPPDEQFF
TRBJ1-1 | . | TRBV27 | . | TGTGCCAGCAGTTTCGGTCGGGCAGGGCCGAACACTGAAGCTTTCTTT | CASSFGRAGPNTEAFF
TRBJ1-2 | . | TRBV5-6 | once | TGTGCCAGCAGCGCCAGGGGTATCGACTATGGCTACACCTTC | CASSARGIDYGYTF
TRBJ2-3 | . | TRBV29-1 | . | TGCAGCGCCGGTCTCCGGCAAGTGGATACGCAGTATTTT | CSAGLRQVDTQYF
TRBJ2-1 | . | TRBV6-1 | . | TGTGCCAGCAGTGATAACGGATTAGCGGCCTACAATGAGCAGTTCTTC | CASSDNGLAAYNEQFF
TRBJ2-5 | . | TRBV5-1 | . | TGCGCCAGCAGCTTGTCTTACCAAGAGACCCAGTACTTC | CASSLSYQETQYF
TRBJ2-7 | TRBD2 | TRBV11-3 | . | TGTGCCAGCAGCTTAGGCCTAGCGGGATACTACGAGCAGTACTTC | CASSLGLAGYYEQYF
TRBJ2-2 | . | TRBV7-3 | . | TGTGCCAGCAGTGGGGTAGTGAACACCGGGGAGCTGTTTTTT | CASSGVVNTGELFF
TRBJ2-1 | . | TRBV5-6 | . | TGTGCCAGCAGCGGCCTTGGCTCCCACTACAATGAGCAGTTCTTC | CASSGLGSHYNEQFF
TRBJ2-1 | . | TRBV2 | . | TGTGCCAGCAGTCCCAGCTCCTACAATGAGCAGTTCTTC | CASSPSSYNEQFF
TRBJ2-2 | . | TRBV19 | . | TGTGCCAGTAGTATAGCCGGGGAGCTGTTTTTT | CASSIAGELFF
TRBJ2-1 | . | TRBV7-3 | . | TGTGCCAGCAGCCCTGGGAGGGGGCAAGGTGAGCAGTTCTTC | CASSPGRGQGEQFF
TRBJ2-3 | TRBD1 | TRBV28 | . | TGTGCCAGCAGTTTTTATGGAACGGGACAGGGGACCACAGATACGCAGTATTTT | CASSFYGTGQGTTDTQYF
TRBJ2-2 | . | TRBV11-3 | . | TGTGCCAGCAGCTTAGGAGGCCCGAACACCGGGGAGCTGTTTTTT | CASSLGGPNTGELFF
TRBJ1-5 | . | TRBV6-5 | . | TGTGCCAGCAGTTACTCAAGGGACTTGGGTCAGCCCCAGCATTTT | CASSYSRDLGQPQHF
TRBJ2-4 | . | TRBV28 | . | TGTGCCAGCAGCCAACTATCAAACATTCAGTACTTC | CASSQLSNIQYF
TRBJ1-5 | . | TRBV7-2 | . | TGTGCCAGCAGCTTAGTGGGCAGCCCTTATAGCAATCAGCCCCAGCATTTT | CASSLVGSPYSNQPQHF
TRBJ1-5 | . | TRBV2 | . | TGTGCCAGCAGTGGTCACGGACAGCACAATCAGCCCCAGCATTTT | CASSGHGQHNQPQHF
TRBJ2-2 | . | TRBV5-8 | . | TGTGCCAGCAGCTTGGTAGGACCCGGTATCGGGGAGCTGTTTTTT | CASSLVGPGIGELFF
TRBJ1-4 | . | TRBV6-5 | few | TGTGCCAGCAGTTACTCGATGGTAGGGGAAAAACTGTTTTTT | CASSYSMVGEKLFF
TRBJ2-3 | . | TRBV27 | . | TGTGCCAGCAATTTGGTTGGGGGCCTTACAGATACGCAGTATTTT | CASNLVGGLTDTQYF
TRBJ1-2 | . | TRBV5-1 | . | TGCGCCAGCAGCCCCGAGACAGGATTCTTTGGCTACACCTTC | CASSPETGFFGYTF
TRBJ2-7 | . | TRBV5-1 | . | TGCGCCAGCAGCTTGGGCGGGTCGGACGAGCAGTACTTC | CASSLGGSDEQYF
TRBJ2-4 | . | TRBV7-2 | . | TGTGCCAGCAGCTTAAGTACAGGGAGGGACATTCAGTACTTC | CASSLSTGRDIQYF
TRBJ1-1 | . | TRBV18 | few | TGTGCCAGCTCACCTCAGAGGAACACTGAAGCTTTCTTT | CASSPQRNTEAFF
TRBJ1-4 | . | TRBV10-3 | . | TGTGCCATCAGCGCTCGTCCGCCGCGGAGCCCACGGGTGGATGAAAAACTGTTTTTT | CAISARPPRSPRVDEKLFF
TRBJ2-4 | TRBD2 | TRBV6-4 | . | TGTGCCAGCAGTGTAAACCTCGGGGGGGACATTCAGTACTTC | CASSVNLGGDIQYF
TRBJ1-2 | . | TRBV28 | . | TGTGCCAGCAGCCCGGGACACATTAACTATGGCTACACCTTC | CASSPGHINYGYTF
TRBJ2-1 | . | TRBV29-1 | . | TGCAGCGTTGTTAGCGTCTTTTACAATGAGCAGTTCTTC | CSVVSVFYNEQFF
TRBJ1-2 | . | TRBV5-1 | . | TGCGCCAGCAGCTTGGTTACGGGGGCCGCTGGCTACACCTTC | CASSLVTGAAGYTF
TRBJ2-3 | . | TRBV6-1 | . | TGTGCCACCGTTTTAAGGGGACTGTCATTAGATACGCAGTATTTT | CATVLRGLSLDTQYF
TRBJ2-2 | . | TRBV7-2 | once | TGTGCCAGCAGCTTTGGGTCCACCAATACCGGGGAGCTGTTTTTT | CASSFGSTNTGELFF
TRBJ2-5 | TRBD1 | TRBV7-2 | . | TGTGCCAGCAGCGATCTAAAAGCCGGGACAGCAGAGACCCAGTACTTC | CASSDLKAGTAETQYF
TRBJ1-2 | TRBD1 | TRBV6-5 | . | TGTGCCAGCAGTTACGGGACAGGGGGCATTGGCCACACCTTC | CASSYGTGGIGHTF
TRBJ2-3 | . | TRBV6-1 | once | TGTGCCAGCACGCGGGACGGAGCCCAGTCCGATACGCAGTATTTT | CASTRDGAQSDTQYF
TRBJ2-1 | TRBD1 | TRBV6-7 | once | TGTGCCAGCAGTTATCGCAGGGGGAGCTCCTACAATGAGCAGTTCTTC | CASSYRRGSSYNEQFF
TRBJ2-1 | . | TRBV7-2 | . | TGTGCCAGCAGCTTGGGAGGAGCTTTAGCCTACAATGAGCAGTTCTTC | CASSLGGALAYNEQFF
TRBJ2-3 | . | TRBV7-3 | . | TGTGCCAGCAGCTTGGTGCCGGGAGCAGATACGCAGTATTTT | CASSLVPGADTQYF
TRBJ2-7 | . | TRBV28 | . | TGTGCCAGCAGGGCCACAGCCTACGAGCAGTACTTC | CASRATAYEQYF
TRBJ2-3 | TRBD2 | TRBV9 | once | TGTGCCAGCAGCGTAGATCCTAGCGGACAAACTAGCACAGATACGCAGTATTTT | CASSVDPSGQTSTDTQYF
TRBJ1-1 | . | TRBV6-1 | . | TGTGCCAGCAGCCATGCCCCGACGAGGGAGATAGCTTTCTTT | CASSHAPTREIAFF
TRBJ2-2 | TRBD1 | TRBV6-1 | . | TGTGCCAGCAGTTCGCAGGGGGCATCCGGGGAGCTGTTTTTT | CASSSQGASGELFF
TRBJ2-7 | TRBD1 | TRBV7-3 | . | TGTGCCAGCAGCGAGATGGGACAGCCAACCTACGAGCAGTACTTC | CASSEMGQPTYEQYF
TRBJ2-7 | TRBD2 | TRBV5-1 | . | TGCGCCAGCAGCCCCGGGACTACTGGATACGAGCAGTACTTC | CASSPGTTGYEQYF